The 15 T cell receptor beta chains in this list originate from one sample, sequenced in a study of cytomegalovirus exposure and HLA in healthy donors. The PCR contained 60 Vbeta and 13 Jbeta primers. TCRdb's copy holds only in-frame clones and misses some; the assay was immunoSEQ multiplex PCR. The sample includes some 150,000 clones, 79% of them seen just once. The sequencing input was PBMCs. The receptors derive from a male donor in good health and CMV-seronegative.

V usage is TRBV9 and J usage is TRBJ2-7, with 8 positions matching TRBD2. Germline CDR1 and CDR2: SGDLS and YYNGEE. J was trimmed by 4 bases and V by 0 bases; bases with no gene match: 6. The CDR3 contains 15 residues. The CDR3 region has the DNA TGTGCCAGCAGCGTAGCGGGGGGGCATATATACGAGCAGTACTTC. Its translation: CASSVAGGHIYEQYF.

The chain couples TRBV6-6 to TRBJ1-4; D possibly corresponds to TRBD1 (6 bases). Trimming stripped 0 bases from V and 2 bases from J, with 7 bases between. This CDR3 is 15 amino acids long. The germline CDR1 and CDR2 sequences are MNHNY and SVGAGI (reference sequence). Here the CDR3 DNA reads TGTGCCAGCAGTTACTCTGGACAGACTAATGAAAAACTGTTTTTT. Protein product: CASSYSGQTNEKLFF.

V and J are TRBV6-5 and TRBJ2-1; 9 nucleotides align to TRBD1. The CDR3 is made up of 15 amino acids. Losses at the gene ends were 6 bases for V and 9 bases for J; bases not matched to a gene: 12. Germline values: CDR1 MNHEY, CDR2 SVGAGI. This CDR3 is CASSLVGQGFSEQFF. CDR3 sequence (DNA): TGTGCCAGCAGCCTCGTGGGACAGGGTTTTAGTGAGCAGTTCTTC.

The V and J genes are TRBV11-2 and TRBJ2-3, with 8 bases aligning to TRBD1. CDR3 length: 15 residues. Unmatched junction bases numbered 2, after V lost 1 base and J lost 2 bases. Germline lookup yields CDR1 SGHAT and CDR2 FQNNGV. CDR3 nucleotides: TGTGCCAGCAGCTTAGGGGGACAGGCCACAGATACGCAGTATTTT. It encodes CASSLGGQATDTQYF.

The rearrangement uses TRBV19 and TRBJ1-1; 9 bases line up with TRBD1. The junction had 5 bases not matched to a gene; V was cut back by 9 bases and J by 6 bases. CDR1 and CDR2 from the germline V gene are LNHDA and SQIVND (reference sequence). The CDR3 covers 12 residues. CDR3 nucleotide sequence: TGTGCCAGCACACAGGGGGCGGCTGAAGCTTTCTTT. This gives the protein CASTQGAAEAFF.

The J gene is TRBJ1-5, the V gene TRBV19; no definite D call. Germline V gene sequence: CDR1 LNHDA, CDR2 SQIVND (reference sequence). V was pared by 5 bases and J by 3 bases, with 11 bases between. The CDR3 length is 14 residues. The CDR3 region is CASSFREPNQPQHF. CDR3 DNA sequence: TGTGCCAGTAGTTTCCGGGAACCCAATCAGCCCCAGCATTTT.

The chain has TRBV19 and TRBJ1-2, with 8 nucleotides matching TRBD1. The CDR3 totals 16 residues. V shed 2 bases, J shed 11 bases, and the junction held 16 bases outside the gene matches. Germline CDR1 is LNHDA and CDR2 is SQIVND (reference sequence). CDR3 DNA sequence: TGTGCCAGTAGTATAAGCAGGGGGCGCCCGACTATGCGGTACACCTTC. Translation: CASSISRGRPTMRYTF.

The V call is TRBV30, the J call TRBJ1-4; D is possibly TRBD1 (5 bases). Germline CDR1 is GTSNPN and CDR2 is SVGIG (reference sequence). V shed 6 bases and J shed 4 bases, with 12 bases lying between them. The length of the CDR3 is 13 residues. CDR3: CACPRVDNEKLFF. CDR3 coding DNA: TGTGCCTGCCCCAGGGTCGATAATGAAAAACTGTTTTTT.

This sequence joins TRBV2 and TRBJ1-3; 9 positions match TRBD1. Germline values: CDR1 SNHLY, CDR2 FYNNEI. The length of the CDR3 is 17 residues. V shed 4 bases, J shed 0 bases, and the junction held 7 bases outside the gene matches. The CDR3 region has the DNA TGTGCCAGCAGTGTGCACAGGGGGCCGAGCTCTGGAAACACCATATATTTT. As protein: CASSVHRGPSSGNTIYF.

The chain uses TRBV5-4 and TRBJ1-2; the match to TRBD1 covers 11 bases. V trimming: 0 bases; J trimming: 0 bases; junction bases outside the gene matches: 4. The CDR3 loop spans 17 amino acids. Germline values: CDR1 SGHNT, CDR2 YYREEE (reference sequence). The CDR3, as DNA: TGTGCCAGCAGCTTGGGGGACAGGGGGGCGTCTAACTATGGCTACACCTTC. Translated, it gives CASSLGDRGASNYGYTF.

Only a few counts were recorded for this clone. The CDR3 protein is CASKGEYQETQYF. The CDR3 DNA sequence: TGTGCCAGCAAGGGAGAGTACCAAGAGACCCAGTACTTC. This rearrangement joins TRBV7-2 to TRBJ2-5, with D perhaps matching TRBD2 (5 bases). The CDR3 sequence is 13 residues long. The germline V gene has CDR1 SGHTA and CDR2 FQGNSA. Trimming left V 7 bases short and J 0 bases short, with 9 bases between.

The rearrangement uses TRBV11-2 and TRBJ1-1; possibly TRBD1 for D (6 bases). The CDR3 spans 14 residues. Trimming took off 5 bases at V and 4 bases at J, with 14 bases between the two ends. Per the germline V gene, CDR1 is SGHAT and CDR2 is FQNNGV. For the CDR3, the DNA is TGTGCCAGCAGCCGTAGAGGACAGTTCACTGAAGCTTTCTTT. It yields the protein CASSRRGQFTEAFF.

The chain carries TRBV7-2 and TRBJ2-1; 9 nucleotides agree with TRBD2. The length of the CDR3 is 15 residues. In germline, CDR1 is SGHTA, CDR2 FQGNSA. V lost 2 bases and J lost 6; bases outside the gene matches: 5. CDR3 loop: CASSLMAGGPNEQFF. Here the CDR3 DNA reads TGTGCCAGCAGCTTAATGGCGGGGGGGCCCAATGAGCAGTTCTTC.

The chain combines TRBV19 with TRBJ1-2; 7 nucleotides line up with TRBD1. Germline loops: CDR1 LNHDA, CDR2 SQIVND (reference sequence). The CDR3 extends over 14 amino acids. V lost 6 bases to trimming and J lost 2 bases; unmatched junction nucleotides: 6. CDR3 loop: CASRRTGENYGYTF. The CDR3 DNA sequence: TGTGCCAGTAGGCGGACAGGAGAAAACTATGGCTACACCTTC.

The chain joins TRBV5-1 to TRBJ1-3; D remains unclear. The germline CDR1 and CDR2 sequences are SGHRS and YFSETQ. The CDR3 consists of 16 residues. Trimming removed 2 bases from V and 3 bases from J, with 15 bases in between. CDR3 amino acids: CASSFTGTGIGNTIYF. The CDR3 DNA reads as TGCGCCAGCAGCTTTACGGGTACCGGAATTGGAAACACCATATATTTT. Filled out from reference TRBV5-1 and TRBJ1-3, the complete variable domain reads KAGVTQTPRYLIKTRGQQVTLSCSPISGHRSVSWYQQTPGQGLQFLFEYFSETQRNKGNFPGRFSGRQFSNSRSEMNVSTLELGDSALYLCASSFTGTGIGNTIYFGEGSWLTVV.